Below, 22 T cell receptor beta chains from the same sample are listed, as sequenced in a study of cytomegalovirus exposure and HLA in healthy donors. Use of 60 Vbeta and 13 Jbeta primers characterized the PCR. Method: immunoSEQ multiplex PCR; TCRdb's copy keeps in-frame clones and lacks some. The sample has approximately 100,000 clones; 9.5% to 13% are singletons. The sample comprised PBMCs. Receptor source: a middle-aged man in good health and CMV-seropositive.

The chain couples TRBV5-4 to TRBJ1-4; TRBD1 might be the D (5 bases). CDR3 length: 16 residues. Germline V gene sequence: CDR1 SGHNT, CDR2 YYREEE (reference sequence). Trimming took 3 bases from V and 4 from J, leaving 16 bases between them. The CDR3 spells CASSWGIGGINEKLFF. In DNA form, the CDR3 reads TGTGCCAGCAGCTGGGGGATTGGCGGGATTAATGAAAAACTGTTTTTT.

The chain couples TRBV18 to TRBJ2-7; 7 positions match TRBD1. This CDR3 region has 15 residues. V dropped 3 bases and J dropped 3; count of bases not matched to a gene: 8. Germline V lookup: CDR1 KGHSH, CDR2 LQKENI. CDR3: CASSPGTGQYYEQYF. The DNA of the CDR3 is TGTGCCAGCTCACCGGGGACGGGACAGTACTACGAGCAGTACTTC.

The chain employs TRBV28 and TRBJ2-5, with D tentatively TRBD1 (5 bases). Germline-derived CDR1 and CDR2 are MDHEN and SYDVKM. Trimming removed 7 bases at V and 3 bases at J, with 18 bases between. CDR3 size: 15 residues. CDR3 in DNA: TGTGCCAGCAACCCTTTGGGGCAGGGTGAAGAGACCCAGTACTTC. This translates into CASNPLGQGEETQYF.

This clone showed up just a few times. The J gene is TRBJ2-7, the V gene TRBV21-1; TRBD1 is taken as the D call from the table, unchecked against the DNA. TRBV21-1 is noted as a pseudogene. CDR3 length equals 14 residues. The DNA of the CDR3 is TGTGCCAGCAGCAACAGGACAGGGTTGTACGAGCAGTACTTC. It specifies CASSNRTGLYEQYF.

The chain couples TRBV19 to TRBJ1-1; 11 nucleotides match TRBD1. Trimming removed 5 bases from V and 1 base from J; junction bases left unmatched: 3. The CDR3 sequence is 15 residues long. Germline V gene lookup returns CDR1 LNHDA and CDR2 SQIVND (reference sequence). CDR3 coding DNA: TGTGCCAGTAGTGAGGACAGGGGGCGGAACACTGAAGCTTTCTTT. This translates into CASSEDRGRNTEAFF.

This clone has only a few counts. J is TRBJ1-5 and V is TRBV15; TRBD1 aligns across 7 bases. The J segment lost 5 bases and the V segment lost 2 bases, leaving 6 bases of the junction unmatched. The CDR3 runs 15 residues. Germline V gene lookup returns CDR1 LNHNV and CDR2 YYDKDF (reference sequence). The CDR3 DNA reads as TGTGCCACCAGCAGACGCAGGGGGTTGGATCAGCCCCAGCATTTT. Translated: CATSRRRGLDQPQHF.

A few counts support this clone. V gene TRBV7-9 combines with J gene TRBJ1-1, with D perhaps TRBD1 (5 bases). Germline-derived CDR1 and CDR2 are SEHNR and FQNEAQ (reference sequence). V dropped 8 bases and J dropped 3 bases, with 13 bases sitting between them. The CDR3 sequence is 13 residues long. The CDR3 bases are TGTGCCAGCGGAGGAGGGGCCCACACTGAAGCTTTCTTT. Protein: CASGGGAHTEAFF.

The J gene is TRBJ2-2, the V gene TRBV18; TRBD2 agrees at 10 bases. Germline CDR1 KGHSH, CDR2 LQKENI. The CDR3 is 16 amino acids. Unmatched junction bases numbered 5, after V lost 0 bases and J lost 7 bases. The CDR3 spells CASSPPSGRGLGELFF. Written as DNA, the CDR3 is TGTGCCAGCTCACCACCCAGCGGGAGGGGACTCGGGGAGCTGTTTTTT.

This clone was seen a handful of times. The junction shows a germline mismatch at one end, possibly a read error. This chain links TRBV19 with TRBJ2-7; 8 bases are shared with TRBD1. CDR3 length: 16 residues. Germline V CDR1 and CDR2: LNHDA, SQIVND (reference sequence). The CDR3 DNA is TGTGCCGGTAGTATACTTTTTGGACAGGGAACCCGCGAGCAGTACTTC. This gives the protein CAGSILFGQGTREQYF.

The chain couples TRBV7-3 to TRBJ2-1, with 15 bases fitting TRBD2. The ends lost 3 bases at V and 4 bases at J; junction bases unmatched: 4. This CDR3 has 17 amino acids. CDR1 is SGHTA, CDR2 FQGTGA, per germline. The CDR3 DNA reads TGTGCCAGCAGCTTGGGACTAGCGGGAGGATCTTACAATGAGCAGTTCTTC. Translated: CASSLGLAGGSYNEQFF.

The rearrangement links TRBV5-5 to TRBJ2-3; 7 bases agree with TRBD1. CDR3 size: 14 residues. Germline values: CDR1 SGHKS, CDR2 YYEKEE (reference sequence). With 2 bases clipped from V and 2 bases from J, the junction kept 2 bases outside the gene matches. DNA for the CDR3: TGTGCCAGCAGCTTAGGGACAGCCACAGATACGCAGTATTTT. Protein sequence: CASSLGTATDTQYF.

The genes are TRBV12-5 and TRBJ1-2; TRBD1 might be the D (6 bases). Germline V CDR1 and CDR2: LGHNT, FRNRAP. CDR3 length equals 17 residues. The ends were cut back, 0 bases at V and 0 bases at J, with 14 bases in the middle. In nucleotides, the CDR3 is TGTGCTAGTGGTTTGGTAATTGGGGACATGTCTAACTATGGCTACACCTTC. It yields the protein CASGLVIGDMSNYGYTF.

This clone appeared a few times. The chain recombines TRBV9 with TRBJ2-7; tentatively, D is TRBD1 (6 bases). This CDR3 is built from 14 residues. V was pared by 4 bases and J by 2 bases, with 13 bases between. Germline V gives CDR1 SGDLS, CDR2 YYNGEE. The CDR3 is CASSPVGTTYEQYF. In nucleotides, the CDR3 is TGTGCCAGCAGCCCCGTCGGGACAACCTACGAGCAGTACTTC.

In nucleotides, the CDR3 is TGTGCCAGCAGCTTAACTCAGGGGTTCTACGAGCAGTACTTC. Translation: CASSLTQGFYEQYF. This sequence joins TRBV7-9 and TRBJ2-7, with D perhaps matching TRBD1 (6 bases). Trimming removed 2 bases from V and 3 bases from J, with 11 bases in between. The CDR3 is 14 residues long. Germline V lookup: CDR1 SEHNR, CDR2 FQNEAQ (reference sequence).

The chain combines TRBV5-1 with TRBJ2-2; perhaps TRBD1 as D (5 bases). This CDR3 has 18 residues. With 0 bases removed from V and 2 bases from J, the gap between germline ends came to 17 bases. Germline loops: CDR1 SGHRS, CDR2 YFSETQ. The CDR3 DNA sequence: TGCGCCAGCAGCTTGGGCCAGGGCACCAACTTAAACACCGGGGAGCTGTTTTTT. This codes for CASSLGQGTNLNTGELFF.

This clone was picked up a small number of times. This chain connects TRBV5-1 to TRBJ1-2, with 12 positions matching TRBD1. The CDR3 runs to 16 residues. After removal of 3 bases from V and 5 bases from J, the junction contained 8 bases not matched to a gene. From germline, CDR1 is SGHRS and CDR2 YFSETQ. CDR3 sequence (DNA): TGCGCCAGCAGCTCGACCGGGACAGGGGGCTGGTATGGCTACACCTTC. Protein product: CASSSTGTGGWYGYTF.

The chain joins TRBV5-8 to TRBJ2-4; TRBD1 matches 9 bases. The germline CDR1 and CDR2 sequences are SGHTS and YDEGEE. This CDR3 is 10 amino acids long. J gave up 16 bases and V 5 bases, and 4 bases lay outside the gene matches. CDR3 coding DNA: TGTGCCAGCAGGGGACAGGGTGGATACTTC. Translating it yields CASRGQGGYF.

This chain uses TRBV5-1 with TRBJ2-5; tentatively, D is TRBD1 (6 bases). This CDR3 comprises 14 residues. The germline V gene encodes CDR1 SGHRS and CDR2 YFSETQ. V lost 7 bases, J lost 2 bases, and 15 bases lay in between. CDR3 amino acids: CASANQGQQETQYF. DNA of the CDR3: TGCGCCAGCGCCAACCAAGGACAGCAAGAGACCCAGTACTTC.

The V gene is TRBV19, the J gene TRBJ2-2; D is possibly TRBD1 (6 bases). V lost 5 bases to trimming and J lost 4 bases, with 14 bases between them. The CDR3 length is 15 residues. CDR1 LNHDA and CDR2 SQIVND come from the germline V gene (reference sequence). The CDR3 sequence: CASSPQGSITGELFF. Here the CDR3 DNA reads TGTGCCAGTAGTCCGCAGGGGTCTATCACCGGGGAGCTGTTTTTT.

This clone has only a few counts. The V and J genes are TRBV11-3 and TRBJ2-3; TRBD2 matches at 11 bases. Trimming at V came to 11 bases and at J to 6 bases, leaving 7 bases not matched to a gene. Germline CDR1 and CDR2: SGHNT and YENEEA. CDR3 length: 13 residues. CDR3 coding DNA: TGTGCCTGCCATAGCGGGGGGGCGGATACGCAGTATTTT. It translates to CACHSGGADTQYF.

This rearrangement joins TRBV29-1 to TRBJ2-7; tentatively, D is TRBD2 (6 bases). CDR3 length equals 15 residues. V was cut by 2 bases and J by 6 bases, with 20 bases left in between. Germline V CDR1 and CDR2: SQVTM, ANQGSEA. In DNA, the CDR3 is TGCAGCGTTGAATGGGGGACTCTGCGGGGCTCCGAGCAGTACTTC. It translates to CSVEWGTLRGSEQYF.

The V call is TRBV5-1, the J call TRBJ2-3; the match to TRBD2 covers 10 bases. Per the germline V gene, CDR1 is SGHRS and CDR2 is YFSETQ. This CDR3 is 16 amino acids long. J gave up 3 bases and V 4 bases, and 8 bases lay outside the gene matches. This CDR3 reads CASSPYSGRETDTQYF. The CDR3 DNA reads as TGCGCCAGCAGCCCCTACAGCGGGAGGGAAACAGATACGCAGTATTTT.